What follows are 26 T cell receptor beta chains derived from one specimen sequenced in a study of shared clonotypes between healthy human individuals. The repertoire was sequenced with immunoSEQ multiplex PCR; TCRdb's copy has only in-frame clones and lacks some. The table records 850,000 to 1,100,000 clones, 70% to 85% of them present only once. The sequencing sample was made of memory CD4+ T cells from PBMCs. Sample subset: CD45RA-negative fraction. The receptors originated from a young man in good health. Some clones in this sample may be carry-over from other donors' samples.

CDR3 in DNA: TGTGCCAGTAGCAGGTCGGCAGCGGGATCCTACAATGAGCAGTTCTTC. Translated: CASSRSAAGSYNEQFF. The rearrangement links TRBV19 to TRBJ2-1; 7 nucleotides match TRBD2. This CDR3 contains 16 residues. Looked up from germline, CDR1 is LNHDA and CDR2 is SQIVND (reference sequence). The ends lost 6 bases at V and 1 base at J; junction bases unmatched: 9.

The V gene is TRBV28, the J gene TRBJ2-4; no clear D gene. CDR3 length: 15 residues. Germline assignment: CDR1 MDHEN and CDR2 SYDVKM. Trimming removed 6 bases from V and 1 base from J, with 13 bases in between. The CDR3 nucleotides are TGTGCCAGCAGGTCGGACCGATGGGCCAAAAACATTCAGTACTTC. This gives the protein CASRSDRWAKNIQYF.

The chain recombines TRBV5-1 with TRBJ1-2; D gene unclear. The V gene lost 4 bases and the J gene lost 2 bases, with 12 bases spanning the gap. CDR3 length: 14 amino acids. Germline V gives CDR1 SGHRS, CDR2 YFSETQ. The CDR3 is CASSPAAGNYGYTF. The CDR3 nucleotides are TGCGCCAGCAGCCCTGCGGCCGGGAACTATGGCTACACCTTC.

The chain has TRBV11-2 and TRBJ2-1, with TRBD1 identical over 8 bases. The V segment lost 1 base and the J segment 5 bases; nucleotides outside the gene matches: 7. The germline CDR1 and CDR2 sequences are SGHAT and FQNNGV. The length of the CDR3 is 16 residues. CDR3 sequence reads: CASSLGLVTGDNEQFF. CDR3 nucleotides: TGTGCCAGCAGCTTAGGGTTGGTGACAGGGGACAATGAGCAGTTCTTC.

Written as DNA, the CDR3 is TGCGCCAGCAGCCTTCCGACTGGGACAGGGTTCCAAGAGACCCAGTACTTC. Its protein product is CASSLPTGTGFQETQYF. The chain uses TRBV5-1 and TRBJ2-5; 9 bases match TRBD1. The length of the CDR3 is 17 residues. The ends lost 4 bases at V and 1 base at J; junction bases unmatched: 11. Germline lookup yields CDR1 SGHRS and CDR2 YFSETQ. The complete variable domain, with remaining parts taken from reference TRBV5-1 and TRBJ2-5, reads KAGVTQTPRYLIKTRGQQVTLSCSPISGHRSVSWYQQTPGQGLQFLFEYFSETQRNKGNFPGRFSGRQFSNSRSEMNVSTLELGDSALYLCASSLPTGTGFQETQYFGPGTRLLVL.

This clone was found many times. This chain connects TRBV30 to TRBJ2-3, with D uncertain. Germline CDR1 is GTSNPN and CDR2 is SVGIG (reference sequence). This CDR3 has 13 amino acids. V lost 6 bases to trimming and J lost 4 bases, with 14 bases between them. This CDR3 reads CACRNTGADTQYF. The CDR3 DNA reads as TGTGCCTGTCGCAACACTGGCGCAGATACGCAGTATTTT.

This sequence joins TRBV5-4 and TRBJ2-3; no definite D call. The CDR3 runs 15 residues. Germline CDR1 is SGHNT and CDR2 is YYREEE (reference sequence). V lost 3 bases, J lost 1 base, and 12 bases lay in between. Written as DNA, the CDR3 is TGTGCCAGCAGCTCCCACCAAGGTGGCACAGATACGCAGTATTTT. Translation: CASSSHQGGTDTQYF. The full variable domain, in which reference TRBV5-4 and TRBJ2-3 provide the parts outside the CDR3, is ETGVTQSPTHLIKTRGQQVTLRCSSQSGHNTVSWYQQALGQGPQFIFQYYREEENGRGNFPPRFSGLQFPNYSSELNVNALELDDSALYLCASSSHQGGTDTQYFGPGTRLTVL.

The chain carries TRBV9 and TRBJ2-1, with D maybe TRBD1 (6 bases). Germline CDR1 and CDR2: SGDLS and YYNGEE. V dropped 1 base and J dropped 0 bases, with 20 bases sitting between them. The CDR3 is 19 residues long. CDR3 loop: CASSVRGGLGRSSYNEQFF. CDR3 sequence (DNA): TGTGCCAGCAGCGTAAGAGGGGGTCTTGGAAGAAGCTCCTACAATGAGCAGTTCTTC.

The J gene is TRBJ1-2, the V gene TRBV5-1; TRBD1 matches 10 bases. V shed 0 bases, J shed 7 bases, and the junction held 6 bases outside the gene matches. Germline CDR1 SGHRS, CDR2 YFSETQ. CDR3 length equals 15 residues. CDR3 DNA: TGCGCCAGCAGCTTGGTTGGGACAGGGGACTCTGGCTACACCTTC. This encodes CASSLVGTGDSGYTF.

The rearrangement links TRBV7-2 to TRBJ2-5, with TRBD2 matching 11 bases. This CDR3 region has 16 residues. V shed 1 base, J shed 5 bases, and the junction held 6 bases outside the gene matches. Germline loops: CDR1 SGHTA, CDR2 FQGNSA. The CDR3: CASSLGGSGRAETQYF. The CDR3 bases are TGTGCCAGCAGCTTAGGTGGTAGCGGGAGGGCCGAGACCCAGTACTTC.

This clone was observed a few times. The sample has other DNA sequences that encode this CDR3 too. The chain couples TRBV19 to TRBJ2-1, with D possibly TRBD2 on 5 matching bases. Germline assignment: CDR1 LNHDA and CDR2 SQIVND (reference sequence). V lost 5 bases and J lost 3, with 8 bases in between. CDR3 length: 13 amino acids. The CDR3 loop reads CASSPRGYNEQFF. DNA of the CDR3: TGTGCCAGTAGTCCCCGGGGCTACAATGAGCAGTTCTTC.

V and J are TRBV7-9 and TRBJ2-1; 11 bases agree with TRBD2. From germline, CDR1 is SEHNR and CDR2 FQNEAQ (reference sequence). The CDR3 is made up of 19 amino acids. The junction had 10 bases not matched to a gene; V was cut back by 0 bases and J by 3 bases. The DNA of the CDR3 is TGTGCCAGCAGCTTAGCGAGGCTAGCGGGAGGAAGCCGCTACAATGAGCAGTTCTTC. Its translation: CASSLARLAGGSRYNEQFF.

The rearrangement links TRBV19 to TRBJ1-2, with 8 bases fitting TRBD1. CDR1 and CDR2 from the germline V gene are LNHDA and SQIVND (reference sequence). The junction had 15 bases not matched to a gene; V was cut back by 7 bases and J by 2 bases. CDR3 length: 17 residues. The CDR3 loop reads CASKSDRGSLANYGYTF. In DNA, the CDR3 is TGTGCCAGTAAGAGCGACAGGGGATCACTTGCAAACTATGGCTACACCTTC. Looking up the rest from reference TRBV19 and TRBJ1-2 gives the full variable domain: DGGITQSPKYLFRKEGQNVTLSCEQNLNHDAMYWYRQDPGQGLRLIYYSQIVNDFQKGDIAEGYSVSREKKESFPLTVTSAQKNPTAFYLCASKSDRGSLANYGYTFGSGTRLTVV.

This CDR3 is CASSESPRGPGGGNQPQHF. In DNA, the CDR3 is TGTGCCAGCAGCGAGAGCCCCAGGGGGCCCGGCGGGGGCAATCAGCCCCAGCATTTT. This chain uses TRBV9 with TRBJ1-5; 8 positions agree with TRBD1. V was clipped by 3 bases and J by 2 bases; unmatched bases: 16. Per germline, CDR1 SGDLS and CDR2 YYNGEE. The length of the CDR3 is 19 residues. Full variable domain (remainder filled in from reference TRBV9 and TRBJ1-5): DSGVTQTPKHLITATGQRVTLRCSPRSGDLSVYWYQQSLDQGLQFLIQYYNGEERAKGNILERFSAQQFPDLHSELNLSSLELGDSALYFCASSESPRGPGGGNQPQHFGDGTRLSIL.

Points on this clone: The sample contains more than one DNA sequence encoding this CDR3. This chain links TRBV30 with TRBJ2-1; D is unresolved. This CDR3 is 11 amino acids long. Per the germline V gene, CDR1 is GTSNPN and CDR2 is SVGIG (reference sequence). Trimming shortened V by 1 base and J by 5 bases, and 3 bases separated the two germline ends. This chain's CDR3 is CAWSGDNEQFF. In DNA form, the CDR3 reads TGTGCCTGGAGTGGGGACAATGAGCAGTTCTTC.

CDR3 nucleotide sequence: TGTGCCAGCAGTATAGGGTCCACTACTCCTGGAAACACCATATATTTT. Translated, it gives CASSIGSTTPGNTIYF. The chain uses TRBV5-5 and TRBJ1-3; D remains unclear. The CDR3 loop spans 16 amino acids. V lost 5 bases and J lost 2, with 17 bases in between. Germline V gives CDR1 SGHKS, CDR2 YYEKEE (reference sequence).

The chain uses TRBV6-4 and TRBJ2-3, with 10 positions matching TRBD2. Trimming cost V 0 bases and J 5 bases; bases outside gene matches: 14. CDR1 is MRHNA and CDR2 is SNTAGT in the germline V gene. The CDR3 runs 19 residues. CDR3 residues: CASSDSYTSGKVRRDTQYF. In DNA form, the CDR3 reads TGTGCCAGCAGTGACTCCTATACTAGCGGGAAGGTTAGGCGAGATACGCAGTATTTT.

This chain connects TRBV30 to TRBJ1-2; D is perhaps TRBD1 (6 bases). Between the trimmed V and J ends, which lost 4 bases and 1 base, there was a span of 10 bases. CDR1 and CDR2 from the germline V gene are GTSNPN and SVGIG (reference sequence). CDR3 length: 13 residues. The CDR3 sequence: CAWTQDSNYGYTF. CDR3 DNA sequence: TGTGCCTGGACCCAGGACAGTAACTATGGCTACACCTTC. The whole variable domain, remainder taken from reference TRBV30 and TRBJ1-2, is SQTIHQWPATLVQPVGSPLSLECTVEGTSNPNLYWYRQAAGRGLQLLFYSVGIGQISSEVPQNLSASRPQDRQFILSSKKLLLSDSGFYLCAWTQDSNYGYTFGSGTRLTVV.

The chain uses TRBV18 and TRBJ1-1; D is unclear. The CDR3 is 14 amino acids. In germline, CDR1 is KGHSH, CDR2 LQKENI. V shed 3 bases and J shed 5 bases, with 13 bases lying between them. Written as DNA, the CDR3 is TGTGCCAGCTCACCTCAGAGGGCGCAAACTGAAGCTTTCTTT. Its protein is CASSPQRAQTEAFF.

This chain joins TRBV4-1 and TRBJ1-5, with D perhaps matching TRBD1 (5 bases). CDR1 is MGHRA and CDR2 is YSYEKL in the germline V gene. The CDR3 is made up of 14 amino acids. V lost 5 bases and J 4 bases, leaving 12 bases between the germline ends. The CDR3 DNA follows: TGCGCCAGCAGCTCCCGGGACGTAAATCAGCCCCAGCATTTT. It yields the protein CASSSRDVNQPQHF.

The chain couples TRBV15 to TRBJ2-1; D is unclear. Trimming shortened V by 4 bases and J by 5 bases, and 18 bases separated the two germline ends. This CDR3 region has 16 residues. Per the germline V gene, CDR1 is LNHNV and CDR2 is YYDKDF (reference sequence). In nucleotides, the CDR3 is TGTGCCACCAGCAATAGCTGGGTAGCTAGGGACAATGAGCAGTTCTTC. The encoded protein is CATSNSWVARDNEQFF.

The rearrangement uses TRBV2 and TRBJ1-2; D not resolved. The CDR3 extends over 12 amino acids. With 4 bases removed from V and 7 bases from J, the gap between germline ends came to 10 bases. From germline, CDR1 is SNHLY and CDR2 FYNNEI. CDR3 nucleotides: TGTGCCAGCAGTGTTTTATTGGGTGGCTACACCTTC. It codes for CASSVLLGGYTF.

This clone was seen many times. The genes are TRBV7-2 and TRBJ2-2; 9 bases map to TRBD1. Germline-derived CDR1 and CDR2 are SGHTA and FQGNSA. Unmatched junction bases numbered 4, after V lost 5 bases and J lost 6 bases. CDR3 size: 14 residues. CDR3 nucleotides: TGTGCCAGCAGCAAACAGGGGGCATCCGGGGAGCTGTTTTTT. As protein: CASSKQGASGELFF.

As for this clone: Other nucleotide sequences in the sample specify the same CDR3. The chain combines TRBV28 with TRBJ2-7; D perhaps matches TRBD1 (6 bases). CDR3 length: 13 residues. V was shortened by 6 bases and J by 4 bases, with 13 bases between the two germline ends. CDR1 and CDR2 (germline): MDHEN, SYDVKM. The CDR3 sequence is CASSLPRGYEQYF. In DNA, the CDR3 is TGTGCCAGCAGCCTACCCAGGGGATACGAGCAGTACTTC.

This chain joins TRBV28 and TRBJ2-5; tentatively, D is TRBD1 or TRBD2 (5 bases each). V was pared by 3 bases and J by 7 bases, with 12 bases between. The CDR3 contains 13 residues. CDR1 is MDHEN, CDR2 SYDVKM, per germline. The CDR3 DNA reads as TGTGCCAGCAGTTTGTCCGGGGACGGGACCCAGTACTTC. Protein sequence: CASSLSGDGTQYF. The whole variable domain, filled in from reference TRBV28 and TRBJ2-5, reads DVKVTQSSRYLVKRTGEKVFLECVQDMDHENMFWYRQDPGLGLRLIYFSYDVKMKEKGDIPEGYSVSREKKERFSLILESASTNQTSMYLCASSLSGDGTQYFGPGTRLLVL.

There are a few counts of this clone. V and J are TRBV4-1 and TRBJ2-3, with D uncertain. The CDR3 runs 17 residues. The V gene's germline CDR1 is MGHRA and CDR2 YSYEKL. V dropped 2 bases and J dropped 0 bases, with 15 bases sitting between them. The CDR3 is CASSQQPQETSTDTQYF. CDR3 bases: TGCGCCAGCAGCCAACAGCCGCAGGAGACTAGCACAGATACGCAGTATTTT.